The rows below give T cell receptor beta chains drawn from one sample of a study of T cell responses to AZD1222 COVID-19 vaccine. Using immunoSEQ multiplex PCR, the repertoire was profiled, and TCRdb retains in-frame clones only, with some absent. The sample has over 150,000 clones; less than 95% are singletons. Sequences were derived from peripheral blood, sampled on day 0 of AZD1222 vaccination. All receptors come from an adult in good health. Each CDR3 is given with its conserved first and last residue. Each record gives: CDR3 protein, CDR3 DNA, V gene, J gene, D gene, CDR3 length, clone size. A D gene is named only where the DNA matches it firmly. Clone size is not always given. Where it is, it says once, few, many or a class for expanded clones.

CASSKRLQGFTDTQYF,TGTGCCAGCAGCAAGAGACTACAGGGTTTCACAGATACGCAGTATTTT,TRBV9,TRBJ2-3,NA,16,NA
CASSTTERRGAKAFF,TGTGCCAGCAGCACGACGGAGCGACGGGGAGCAAAAGCTTTCTTT,TRBV7-8,TRBJ1-1,NA,15,few
CSATFYNEQFF,TGCAGTGCTACCTTCTACAATGAGCAGTTCTTC,TRBV20-1,TRBJ2-1,NA,11,NA
CASSYASGTGVYEQYF,TGTGCCAGCAGTTACGCCTCCGGGACAGGGGTCTACGAGCAGTACTTC,TRBV6-2/TRBV6-3,TRBJ2-7,TRBD1,16,NA
CATSSGGLPAYNEQFF,TGTGCCACCAGCAGTGGGGGACTTCCCGCCTACAATGAGCAGTTCTTC,TRBV15,TRBJ2-1,NA,16,NA
CASSLGLTNEKLFF,TGTGCCAGCAGCTTGGGACTGACGAATGAAAAACTGTTTTTT,TRBV5-4,TRBJ1-4,NA,14,NA
CASSATSGLAVYNEQFF,TGTGCCAGCAGCGCCACCTCCGGGCTAGCGGTTTACAATGAGCAGTTCTTC,TRBV9,TRBJ2-1,TRBD2,17,NA
CASSQAGGTQQETQYF,TGTGCCAGCAGCCAGGCCGGGGGGACTCAACAAGAGACCCAGTACTTC,TRBV4-2,TRBJ2-5,TRBD2,16,NA
CAATSGNGYTF,TGTGCCGCCACGAGTGGCAATGGCTACACCTTC,TRBV6-5,TRBJ1-2,NA,11,NA
CASSLVPKYNEQFF,TGTGCCAGCAGTCTAGTTCCTAAGTACAATGAGCAGTTCTTC,TRBV27,TRBJ2-1,NA,14,NA
CASSVAGVGYEQYF,TGTGCCAGCAGCGTAGCCGGGGTTGGGTACGAGCAGTACTTC,TRBV9,TRBJ2-7,NA,14,NA
CASSPGAASNQPQHF,TGTGCCAGCAGCCCCGGGGCAGCCAGCAATCAGCCCCAGCATTTT,TRBV5-6,TRBJ1-5,NA,15,NA
CASSLGGGRTEAFF,TGTGCCAGCAGTTTAGGAGGTGGTAGGACTGAAGCTTTCTTT,TRBV27,TRBJ1-1,NA,14,NA
CASSPLQGRNSPLHF,TGTGCCAGCAGCCCGCTACAGGGTAGGAATTCACCCCTCCACTTT,TRBV7-2,TRBJ1-6,NA,15,NA
CASSLWGGADTQYF,TGTGCCAGCAGCTTATGGGGCGGGGCAGATACGCAGTATTTT,TRBV7-2,TRBJ2-3,NA,14,NA
CASSQVTTSQVTQYF,TGTGCCAGCAGCCAAGTCACAACTAGCCAGGTGACCCAGTACTTC,TRBV4-2,TRBJ2-5,NA,15,NA
CASSLSATSGSYEQYF,TGTGCCAGCAGCTTAAGCGCGACTAGCGGTTCCTACGAGCAGTACTTC,TRBV7-3,TRBJ2-7,TRBD2,16,NA
CASREMDLGRGETQYF,TGTGCCAGCCGCGAAATGGACTTAGGGCGGGGGGAGACCCAGTACTTC,TRBV21-1,TRBJ2-5,NA,16,NA
CSASSGNTIYF,TGCAGCGCCTCTTCTGGAAACACCATATATTTT,TRBV29-1,TRBJ1-3,NA,11,once
CASSQVVQRDSGNTIYF,TGTGCCAGCAGCCAAGTTGTACAGAGGGACTCTGGAAACACCATATATTTT,TRBV4-2,TRBJ1-3,NA,17,NA
CASSLEGTGATNEQFF,TGTGCCAGCAGCTTAGAAGGTACAGGGGCTACTAATGAGCAGTTCTTC,TRBV7-2,TRBJ2-1,TRBD1,16,NA
CASSQVAATIYF,TGTGCCAGCAGCCAAGTAGCAGCCACCATATATTTT,TRBV3-1/TRBV3-2,TRBJ1-3,NA,12,once
CASSVAPGGSGNTIYF,TGTGCCAGCAGCGTAGCTCCAGGGGGCTCTGGAAACACCATATATTTT,TRBV9,TRBJ1-3,TRBD1,16,NA
CAWRQVAPYGYTF,TGTGCCTGGAGGCAGGTGGCCCCCTATGGCTACACCTTC,TRBV30,TRBJ1-2,NA,13,NA
CASSFGRQGPGANVLTF,TGTGCCAGCAGCTTTGGCCGACAGGGGCCTGGGGCCAACGTCCTGACTTTC,TRBV7-3,TRBJ2-6,TRBD1,17,NA
CAIRGVASSGNTIYF,TGTGCCATCAGGGGTGTGGCGAGCTCTGGAAACACCATATATTTT,TRBV10-3,TRBJ1-3,NA,15,once
CASSFGGAVSNEQFF,TGTGCCAGCAGCTTCGGGGGGGCAGTCAGCAATGAGCAGTTCTTC,TRBV7-2,TRBJ2-1,TRBD2,15,NA
CASRLGTTDGYTF,TGCGCCAGCAGATTGGGGACAACCGATGGCTACACCTTC,TRBV10-2,TRBJ1-2,NA,13,NA
CASSPEGGQEQYF,TGTGCCAGCAGCCCCGAGGGGGGACAAGAGCAGTACTTC,TRBV7-2,TRBJ2-7,NA,13,NA
CASSRAGGAVDEQFF,TGTGCCAGCAGCCGCGCCGGGGGGGCCGTGGATGAGCAGTTCTTC,TRBV4-2,TRBJ2-1,TRBD2,15,NA
CASSDSRYNSPLHF,TGTGCCAGCAGTGACTCGAGATATAATTCACCCCTCCACTTT,TRBV6-4,TRBJ1-6,NA,14,once
CASSGRSDEQFF,TGTGCCAGCAGCGGACGTAGCGATGAGCAGTTCTTC,TRBV9,TRBJ2-1,NA,12,once
CASSSTTGTYEQYF,TGTGCCAGCAGCTCAACCACAGGGACTTACGAGCAGTACTTC,TRBV7-9,TRBJ2-7,NA,14,NA
CATMGPPYNEQFF,TGTGCCACCATGGGGCCTCCCTACAATGAGCAGTTCTTC,TRBV24-1,TRBJ2-1,NA,13,NA
CASSKAQNTGELFF,TGTGCCAGCAGCAAAGCGCAGAACACCGGGGAGCTGTTTTTT,TRBV5-4,TRBJ2-2,NA,14,NA